The 10 T cell receptor beta chains below come from one sample, sequenced in a study of the immune and genomic landscape of osteosarcoma. Primary, local recurrence and metastasis osteosarcoma tumors were taken after treatment from poor-prognosis patients. The assay was immunoSEQ multiplex PCR, and TCRdb's table has in-frame clones only and misses some. The table has roughly 9,800 clones, around 71% seen once. Material: osteosarcoma tumor tissue from the lung. The source is a human donor with osteosarcoma.

This clone was picked up a small number of times. The chain couples TRBV4-2 to TRBJ1-3; D is ambiguous. This CDR3 is 15 amino acids long. Trimming took 0 bases from V and 0 from J, leaving 6 bases between them. Germline lookup yields CDR1 LGHNA and CDR2 YNFKEQ. Written as DNA, the CDR3 is TGTGCCAGCAGCCAAGATGGTAACTCTGGAAACACCATATATTTT. Its protein product is CASSQDGNSGNTIYF.

This clone was detected a few times. The chain combines TRBV15 with TRBJ2-7; D gene uncertain. CDR1 LNHNV and CDR2 YYDKDF come from the germline V gene (reference sequence). The CDR3 spans 13 residues. The germline V and J ends were trimmed by 0 bases and 4 bases, with 7 bases remaining between them. The CDR3 nucleotides are TGTGCCACCAGCAGAGAATACGAGTACGAGCAGTACTTC. It encodes CATSREYEYEQYF. Filled out from reference TRBV15 and TRBJ2-7, the complete variable domain reads DAMVIQNPRYQVTQFGKPVTLSCSQTLNHNVMYWYQQKSSQAPKLLFHYYDKDFNNEADTPDNFQSRRPNTSFCFLDIRSPGLGDTAMYLCATSREYEYEQYFGPGTRLTVT.

V is TRBV7-9 and J is TRBJ2-5, with no clear D. The CDR3 extends over 15 amino acids. The germline V gene encodes CDR1 SEHNR and CDR2 FQNEAQ (reference sequence). Trimming stripped 5 bases from V and 5 bases from J, with 18 bases between. CDR3 in DNA: TGTGCCAGCAGCCCCCGGGCCGAGGAAGGGGAGACCCAGTACTTC. Residues: CASSPRAEEGETQYF. Filled out from reference TRBV7-9 and TRBJ2-5, the complete variable domain reads DTGVSQNPRHKITKRGQNVTFRCDPISEHNRLYWYRQTLGQGPEFLTYFQNEAQLEKSRLLSDRFSAERPKGSFSTLEIQRTEQGDSAMYLCASSPRAEEGETQYFGPGTRLLVL.

The J gene is TRBJ1-1, the V gene TRBV27, with a tentative D call TRBD1 (5 bases). Trimming took 5 bases from V and 4 from J, leaving 17 bases between them. The CDR3 is 15 residues long. In germline, CDR1 is MNHEY, CDR2 SMNVEV (reference sequence). The CDR3 DNA reads as TGTGCCAGCAGTCCAGAAGGGGCCCCGTTCACTGAAGCTTTCTTT. Encoded protein: CASSPEGAPFTEAFF.

The J gene is TRBJ2-3, the V gene TRBV5-1, with D possibly being TRBD2 (6 bases). This CDR3 spans 12 amino acids. Looked up from germline, CDR1 is SGHRS and CDR2 is YFSETQ. Trimming pared 5 bases from V and 6 bases from J, leaving 10 bases between. The CDR3 protein is CASSSGWDTQYF. CDR3 nucleotides: TGCGCCAGCAGTAGCGGATGGGATACGCAGTATTTT.

The chain recombines TRBV2 with TRBJ2-2; D unclear. This CDR3 comprises 14 residues. Trimming stripped 7 bases from V and 4 bases from J, with 13 bases between. CDR1 and CDR2 (germline): SNHLY, FYNNEI. As DNA, the CDR3 is TGTGCCAGCACCGTAGACTCCCCCACCGGGGAGCTGTTTTTT. This translates into CASTVDSPTGELFF.

The rearrangement uses TRBV7-6 and TRBJ1-2; TRBD1 matches 8 bases. V lost 4 bases to trimming and J lost 6 bases; unmatched junction nucleotides: 10. The CDR3 sequence is 15 residues long. The germline V gene has CDR1 SGHVS and CDR2 FNYEAQ. Here the CDR3 reads CASSSTGQGWDGYTF. In DNA, the CDR3 is TGTGCCAGCAGCTCGACTGGACAGGGATGGGATGGCTACACCTTC.

The count of this clone is one. This chain joins TRBV7-9 and TRBJ2-5; D may correspond to TRBD1 or TRBD2 (5 bases each). The V end lost 4 bases, the J end lost 0 bases, and 18 bases lay between the germline ends. The CDR3 loop spans 17 amino acids. Germline loops: CDR1 SEHNR, CDR2 FQNEAQ (reference sequence). CDR3 coding DNA: TGTGCCAGCAGCTCGTCATGGGACGGGTACTACCAAGAGACCCAGTACTTC. Protein product: CASSSSWDGYYQETQYF.

The rearrangement links TRBV2 to TRBJ2-3; D unclear. The CDR3 extends over 15 amino acids. Trimming left V 6 bases short and J 4 bases short, with 17 bases between. Looked up from germline, CDR1 is SNHLY and CDR2 is FYNNEI. CDR3 region: CASRGLVRAADTQYF. The CDR3 DNA reads TGTGCCAGCAGGGGGTTGGTACGTGCGGCAGATACGCAGTATTTT. Full variable domain (rest looked up from reference TRBV2 and TRBJ2-3): EPEVTQTPSHQVTQMGQEVILRCVPISNHLYFYWYRQILGQKVEFLVSFYNNEISEKSEIFDDQFSVERPDGSNFTLKIRSTKLEDSAMYFCASRGLVRAADTQYFGPGTRLTVL.

The J gene is TRBJ2-1, the V gene TRBV7-2; TRBD1 might be the D (6 bases). CDR3 length: 14 residues. Trimming shortened V by 6 bases and J by 7 bases, and 16 bases separated the two germline ends. Germline V lookup: CDR1 SGHTA, CDR2 FQGNSA. The CDR3: CASSGAGAWNEQFF. The CDR3 DNA reads TGTGCCAGCAGTGGGGCAGGGGCCTGGAATGAGCAGTTCTTC.